The 5 T cell receptor beta chains below come from one sample, sequenced in a study of vaccination effects on CD4 cells after COVID-19. Under the ViraFEST assay, PBMC were stimulated with viral peptide pools so that antigen-specific CD4+ T cells expanded. Sequencing was performed afterwards. Subsequent to approximately 9 days of culture, CD4+ T cells were isolated. SARS-CoV-2 infection was confirmed by PCR in the person between March and December 2020. Here immunoSEQ multiplex PCR was the method, and the copy in TCRdb shows in-frame clones only, minus some. The sample has about 70,000 clones; about 69% are singletons. Their cognate antigens are unknown. The sequences come from CD4+ T cells from PBMCs cultured with HIV peptides, collected before COVID-19 vaccination. The subset denotes: HIV-1 Nef peptide pool negative control/reference culture. Every receptor here comes from a human donor who had a prior SARS-CoV-2 infection.

This clone came up once. This sequence joins TRBV11-3 and TRBJ2-1, with 11 positions matching TRBD2. Germline V lookup: CDR1 SGHNT, CDR2 YENEEA. The CDR3 length is 16 residues. V was pared by 4 bases and J by 7 bases, with 9 bases of the junction left unmatched. This CDR3 reads CASSSGTSGGRNEQFF. The DNA for the CDR3 is TGTGCCAGCAGCTCCGGAACTAGCGGGGGTCGAAATGAGCAGTTCTTC.

This clone was observed a single time. The CDR3 spells CASSSQGGAGEQYF. CDR3 DNA sequence: TGTGCCAGCAGCTCCCAGGGGGGGGCGGGGGAGCAGTACTTC. The chain carries TRBV7-2 and TRBJ2-7; D may correspond to TRBD1 or TRBD2 (7 bases each). Germline CDR1 SGHTA, CDR2 FQGNSA. V was pared by 4 bases and J by 7 bases, with 17 bases between. The CDR3 is 14 residues long.

The chain employs TRBV18 and TRBJ1-2; D gene unclear. The length of the CDR3 is 13 residues. CDR1 is KGHSH and CDR2 is LQKENI in the germline V gene. V lost 2 bases and J lost 4, with 8 bases in between. CDR3 coding DNA: TGTGCCAGCTCACCAGCGGGGTTCTATGGCTACACCTTC. As protein: CASSPAGFYGYTF.

The chain has TRBV5-1 and TRBJ2-1; 8 positions match TRBD2. The germline V gene encodes CDR1 SGHRS and CDR2 YFSETQ. The V gene end was trimmed by 4 bases and the J gene end by 2 bases; junction bases not matched to a gene: 8. There are 16 residues in the CDR3. The CDR3 region is CASSPGGSRPYNEQFF. Here the CDR3 DNA reads TGCGCCAGCAGCCCGGGGGGGTCGCGGCCCTACAATGAGCAGTTCTTC.

This clone has more than one count but fewer than ten. This chain joins TRBV7-2 and TRBJ2-1; D unclear. Germline V lookup: CDR1 SGHTA, CDR2 FQGNSA. Trimming removed 1 base from V and 8 bases from J, with 9 bases in between. CDR3 length equals 13 residues. The CDR3 bases are TGTGCCAGCAGCTTAGGCTGGCTGGATGAGCAGTTCTTC. Translating gives CASSLGWLDEQFF.